What follows are 29 T cell receptor beta chains derived from one specimen sequenced in a study of blood T cell repertoires in COVID-19. Profiling relied on immunoSEQ multiplex PCR, and the TCRdb table lists in-frame clones only, not all of them. The data contain 65,000 to 85,000 clones, 89% of them singletons. Material: peripheral blood. The receptors were sampled from a middle-aged man with active COVID-19.

V usage is TRBV10-3 and J usage is TRBJ1-4, with TRBD1 matching over 9 bases. With V trimmed by 2 bases and J by 6 bases, 1 base remained unmatched. The CDR3 runs to 14 residues. Germline V gene lookup returns CDR1 ENHRY and CDR2 SYGVKD. In nucleotides, the CDR3 is TGTGCCATCAGTGAGGACAGGGGGGATGAAAAACTGTTTTTT. It specifies CAISEDRGDEKLFF.

The chain links TRBV2 to TRBJ2-1, with D unresolved. The CDR3 has 14 amino acids. CDR1 and CDR2 from the germline V gene are SNHLY and FYNNEI. Deletions cut 5 bases from V and 1 base from J, with 9 bases between. The CDR3 region is CASSQELSYNEQFF. Here the CDR3 DNA reads TGTGCCAGCAGTCAAGAGCTGTCCTACAATGAGCAGTTCTTC.

In regard to this clone: At one boundary the junction diverges from the germline segment, which might be a read error. This chain links TRBV6-1 with TRBJ2-2, with a tentative D call TRBD2 (5 bases). The V gene's germline CDR1 is MNHNS and CDR2 SASEGT. This CDR3 has 14 residues. The CDR3 coding sequence is TGTGCCAGCAGTGAAGCGGGCAGAGCCGGGGATCTGTTTTTT. Protein sequence: CASSEAGRAGDLFF.

In this sample, this clone turned up once. The chain is built from TRBV6-5 and TRBJ1-1, with D perhaps TRBD1 (6 bases). Germline V gene lookup returns CDR1 MNHEY and CDR2 SVGAGI. V lost 8 bases, J lost 0 bases, and 10 bases lay in between. CDR3 length equals 13 residues. The CDR3 nucleotides read TGTGCCAGCGTCAGGGGAGTGAACACTGAAGCTTTCTTT. This translates into CASVRGVNTEAFF.

In its sample, this clone was seen once. This chain joins TRBV5-1 and TRBJ2-3, with 7 bases lining up with TRBD1. Germline loops: CDR1 SGHRS, CDR2 YFSETQ. V lost 4 bases to trimming and J lost 1 base; unmatched junction nucleotides: 6. This CDR3 comprises 15 residues. CDR3 sequence reads: CASSQDRVGTDTQYF. The CDR3 nucleotides are TGCGCCAGCAGCCAAGACAGGGTTGGCACAGATACGCAGTATTTT. The full variable domain, rest sourced from reference TRBV5-1 and TRBJ2-3, is KAGVTQTPRYLIKTRGQQVTLSCSPISGHRSVSWYQQTPGQGLQFLFEYFSETQRNKGNFPGRFSGRQFSNSRSEMNVSTLELGDSALYLCASSQDRVGTDTQYFGPGTRLTVL.

This clone was detected a few times. The chain uses TRBV6-4 and TRBJ2-5; 9 bases agree with TRBD2. This CDR3 spans 16 amino acids. CDR1 is MRHNA and CDR2 is SNTAGT in the germline V gene. After removal of 3 bases from V and 5 bases from J, the junction contained 10 bases not matched to a gene. The CDR3 DNA reads TGTGCCAGCAGTGAAAAAGGGCGGGGGGGCCCGGAGACCCAGTACTTC. Its protein is CASSEKGRGGPETQYF.

The rearrangement links TRBV5-8 to TRBJ1-2, with TRBD1 matching over 7 bases. Germline lookup yields CDR1 SGHTS and CDR2 YDEGEE. The CDR3 runs 15 residues. V was pared by 2 bases and J by 2 bases, with 6 bases of the junction left unmatched. CDR3 region: CASSFATGPNYGYTF. The CDR3, as DNA: TGTGCCAGCAGCTTTGCGACAGGGCCCAACTATGGCTACACCTTC.

This chain connects TRBV9 to TRBJ1-2, with D perhaps TRBD1 (6 bases). The V and J ends lost 5 bases and 8 bases respectively, with 19 bases between them. This CDR3 is built from 14 residues. From germline, CDR1 is SGDLS and CDR2 YYNGEE. The CDR3 DNA is TGTGCCAGCAGGGAGACAGGACATTCGGGAGGCTACACCTTC. Protein product: CASRETGHSGGYTF.

The V gene is TRBV6-5, the J gene TRBJ1-2; 8 bases line up with TRBD1. This CDR3 contains 14 residues. With V trimmed by 6 bases and J by 2 bases, 5 bases remained unmatched. The germline V gene encodes CDR1 MNHEY and CDR2 SVGAGI. The chain's CDR3 is CASSTGQGNYGYTF. Written as DNA, the CDR3 is TGTGCCAGCAGCACTGGACAGGGAAACTATGGCTACACCTTC.

J is TRBJ2-3 and V is TRBV6-6, with 7 bases fitting TRBD2. From germline, CDR1 is MNHNY and CDR2 SVGAGI (reference sequence). Trimming at V came to 8 bases and at J to 4 bases, leaving 9 bases not matched to a gene. CDR3 length: 14 residues. The CDR3 protein is CASLPTGGADTQYF. As DNA, the CDR3 is TGTGCCAGCTTACCCACGGGGGGTGCAGATACGCAGTATTTT.

A single count supports this clone. The genes are TRBV10-3 and TRBJ1-4; D perhaps matches TRBD1 (5 bases). This CDR3 contains 14 residues. Trimming shortened V by 2 bases and J by 7 bases, and 11 bases separated the two germline ends. From germline, CDR1 is ENHRY and CDR2 SYGVKD. CDR3 sequence: CAISEGANAEKLFF. DNA of the CDR3: TGTGCCATCAGTGAGGGGGCTAATGCTGAAAAACTGTTTTTT.

The chain couples TRBV20-1 to TRBJ1-2; 7 bases fit TRBD1. V was clipped by 1 base and J by 7 bases; unmatched bases: 0. The CDR3 runs to 11 residues. Germline V gives CDR1 DFQATT, CDR2 SNEGSKA (reference sequence). This CDR3 reads CSARAGGGYTF. CDR3 in DNA: TGCAGTGCTAGAGCAGGGGGTGGCTACACCTTC.

V usage is TRBV7-2 and J usage is TRBJ2-3, with a weak D call TRBD2 (6 bases). The V gene's germline CDR1 is SGHTA and CDR2 FQGNSA. Trimming removed 3 bases at V and 2 bases at J, with 9 bases between. The CDR3 is made up of 14 amino acids. This CDR3 reads CASSLGGPTDTQYF. The CDR3 nucleotides read TGTGCCAGCAGCTTGGGGGGACCCACAGATACGCAGTATTTT.

The chain combines TRBV19 with TRBJ2-7, with a tentative D call TRBD1 (5 bases). The V gene's germline CDR1 is LNHDA and CDR2 SQIVND (reference sequence). V was pared by 2 bases and J by 2 bases, with 7 bases between. The length of the CDR3 is 13 residues. As DNA, the CDR3 is TGTGCCAGTAGTATAAAGGGGACCTACGAGCAGTACTTC. Protein: CASSIKGTYEQYF. Drawing the rest from reference TRBV19 and TRBJ2-7, the complete variable domain is DGGITQSPKYLFRKEGQNVTLSCEQNLNHDAMYWYRQDPGQGLRLIYYSQIVNDFQKGDIAEGYSVSREKKESFPLTVTSAQKNPTAFYLCASSIKGTYEQYFGPGTRLTVT.

V is TRBV4-3 and J is TRBJ1-6; D is uncertain. CDR1 is LGHNA, CDR2 YSLEER, per germline. The CDR3 length is 13 residues. Trimming stripped 3 bases from V and 7 bases from J, with 7 bases between. CDR3 in amino acids: CASSQELNSPLHF. The DNA for the CDR3 is TGCGCCAGCAGCCAGGAGTTGAATTCACCCCTCCACTTT.

The CDR3 sequence is CASSVVAGPSTDTQYF. In DNA form, the CDR3 reads TGTGCCAGCAGCGTAGTCGCGGGGCCTAGCACAGATACGCAGTATTTT. The chain is built from TRBV9 and TRBJ2-3; tentative D call: TRBD2 (6 bases). The CDR3 consists of 16 residues. Germline CDR1 and CDR2: SGDLS and YYNGEE. Between the trimmed V and J ends, which lost 0 bases and 0 bases, there was a span of 11 bases.

The V call is TRBV4-3, the J call TRBJ2-6; possible D gene TRBD1, 7 bases. V dropped 0 bases and J dropped 0 bases, with 15 bases sitting between them. Looked up from germline, CDR1 is LGHNA and CDR2 is YSLEER. There are 19 residues in the CDR3. The CDR3 DNA follows: TGCGCCAGCAGCCAAGAGGGAGGACAGGCAGACTCTGGGGCCAACGTCCTGACTTTC. Translation gives CASSQEGGQADSGANVLTF.

This chain uses TRBV18 with TRBJ2-1; TRBD2 aligns across 9 bases. V was pared by 2 bases and J by 8 bases, with 10 bases of the junction left unmatched. CDR1 KGHSH and CDR2 LQKENI come from the germline V gene. The CDR3 has 16 residues. CDR3 nucleotides: TGTGCCAGCTCACCAATATCCGGGACTAGCACCGATGAGCAGTTCTTC. Translated, it gives CASSPISGTSTDEQFF.

J is TRBJ2-3 and V is TRBV4-1; 9 bases fit TRBD2. In germline, CDR1 is MGHRA, CDR2 YSYEKL. This CDR3 spans 16 amino acids. Germline trimming cut 1 base from V and 7 bases from J; bases unmatched to any gene: 9. For the CDR3, the DNA is TGCGCCAGCAGCCAAGGCAGTAGCGGGGGAGGAAATACGCAGTATTTT. Its protein is CASSQGSSGGGNTQYF.

The sample holds one count of this clone. The CDR3 sequence is CASSFDRVSGNTIYF. In DNA form, the CDR3 reads TGTGCCAGCAGCTTCGACAGGGTCTCTGGAAACACCATATATTTT. The chain carries TRBV13 and TRBJ1-3, with 7 bases identical to TRBD1. CDR3 length: 15 residues. The V segment lost 3 bases and the J segment 0 bases; nucleotides outside the gene matches: 2. Germline values: CDR1 PRHDT, CDR2 FYEKMQ (reference sequence).

The rearrangement joins TRBV7-7 to TRBJ1-3; perhaps TRBD1 as D (6 bases). CDR3 length: 16 residues. The germline V gene has CDR1 SSHAT and CDR2 FNYEAQ (reference sequence). V lost 0 bases, J lost 2 bases, and 11 bases lay in between. CDR3 DNA: TGTGCCAGCAGCTTAGCAGGACAGTTGACTGGAAACACCATATATTTT. This sequence encodes CASSLAGQLTGNTIYF.

The V gene is TRBV5-1, the J gene TRBJ1-1; TRBD1 matches at 8 bases. V shed 4 bases, J shed 2 bases, and the junction held 7 bases outside the gene matches. Germline values: CDR1 SGHRS, CDR2 YFSETQ. This CDR3 has 15 amino acids. CDR3 amino acids: CASSPLTGANTEAFF. In DNA form, the CDR3 reads TGCGCCAGCAGCCCGCTGACAGGGGCCAACACTGAAGCTTTCTTT.

V usage is TRBV4-2 and J usage is TRBJ1-4; TRBD1 is a possible D gene (5 bases). The CDR3 spans 16 residues. Trimming took 2 bases from V and 0 from J, leaving 10 bases between them. CDR1 and CDR2 (germline): LGHNA, YNFKEQ. DNA for the CDR3: TGTGCCAGCAGCCAAAACCCGACAGCAACTAATGAAAAACTGTTTTTT. It encodes CASSQNPTATNEKLFF.

This clone came up once. The CDR3 DNA is TGTGCCAGCAGTTACGATCTAGCGGTAGGCAATGAGCAGTTCTTC. It is translated as CASSYDLAVGNEQFF. The V call is TRBV6-5, the J call TRBJ2-1; 7 nucleotides agree with TRBD2. This CDR3 contains 15 residues. With 2 bases clipped from V and 6 bases from J, the junction kept 7 bases outside the gene matches. Germline V CDR1 and CDR2: MNHEY, SVGAGI.

The chain couples TRBV5-1 to TRBJ2-1, with TRBD2 matching over 11 bases. The CDR3 extends over 17 amino acids. V lost 0 bases and J lost 6; bases outside the gene matches: 8. Germline V CDR1 and CDR2: SGHRS, YFSETQ. The CDR3, as DNA: TGCGCCAGCAGCTTGGGTAGCGGGGGGGCCGTGGGCAATGAGCAGTTCTTC. This gives the protein CASSLGSGGAVGNEQFF.

The gene calls are TRBV4-1 and TRBJ1-1; 8 positions match TRBD1. The CDR3 length is 16 residues. Germline-derived CDR1 and CDR2 are MGHRA and YSYEKL. V was pared by 2 bases and J by 4 bases, with 9 bases of the junction left unmatched. The CDR3, as DNA: TGCGCCAGCAGCCAACCGATACTACAGGGGGTCACTGAAGCTTTCTTT. Its translation: CASSQPILQGVTEAFF.

The chain combines TRBV21-1 with TRBJ1-2; no check of the table's D call, TRBD1, against the DNA was made. TRBV21-1 counts as a pseudogene. This CDR3 is 16 amino acids long. The CDR3: CASSKAGETGIYGYTF. The CDR3 DNA is TGTGCCAGCAGCAAAGCGGGAGAAACAGGGATCTATGGCTACACCTTC.

This CDR3 reads CASRAGTGGSGEQFF. DNA of the CDR3: TGTGCCAGCAGGGCCGGGACAGGGGGCTCGGGTGAGCAGTTCTTC. This rearrangement joins TRBV9 to TRBJ2-1; TRBD1 aligns across 12 bases. V shed 5 bases, J shed 9 bases, and the junction held 9 bases outside the gene matches. Germline lookup yields CDR1 SGDLS and CDR2 YYNGEE. This CDR3 spans 15 amino acids.

The chain is built from TRBV6-5 and TRBJ2-1, with D possibly being TRBD2 (5 bases). Between the trimmed V and J ends, which lost 7 bases and 0 bases, there was a span of 13 bases. Germline CDR1 and CDR2: MNHEY and SVGAGI. This CDR3 region has 15 residues. This chain's CDR3 is CASTRGRSSYNEQFF. The CDR3 DNA reads as TGTGCCAGCACACGAGGGCGGAGCTCCTACAATGAGCAGTTCTTC.